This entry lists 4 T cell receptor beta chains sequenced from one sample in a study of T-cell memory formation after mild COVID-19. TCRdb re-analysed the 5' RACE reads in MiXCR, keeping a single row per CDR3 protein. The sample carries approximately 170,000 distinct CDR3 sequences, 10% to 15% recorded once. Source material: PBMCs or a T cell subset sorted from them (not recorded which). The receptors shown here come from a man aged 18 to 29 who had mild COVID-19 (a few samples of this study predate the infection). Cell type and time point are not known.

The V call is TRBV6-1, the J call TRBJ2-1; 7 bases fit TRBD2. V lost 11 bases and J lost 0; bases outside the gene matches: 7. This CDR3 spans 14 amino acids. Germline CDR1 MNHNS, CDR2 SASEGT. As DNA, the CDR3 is TGTGCCCTCCGGGGGGATAGCTCCTACAATGAGCAGTTCTTC. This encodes CALRGDSSYNEQFF.

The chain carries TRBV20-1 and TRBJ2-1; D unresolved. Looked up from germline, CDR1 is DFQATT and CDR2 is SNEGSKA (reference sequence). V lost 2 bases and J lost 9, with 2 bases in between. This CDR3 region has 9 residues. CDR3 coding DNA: TGCAGTGCTAGAAGTGAGCAGTTCTTC. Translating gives CSARSEQFF.

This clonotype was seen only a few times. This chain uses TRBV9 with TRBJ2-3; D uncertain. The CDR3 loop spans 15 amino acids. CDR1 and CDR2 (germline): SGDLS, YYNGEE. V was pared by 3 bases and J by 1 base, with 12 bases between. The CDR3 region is CASSGSIDGTDTQYF. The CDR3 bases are TGTGCCAGCAGCGGATCCATAGATGGCACAGATACGCAGTATTTT.

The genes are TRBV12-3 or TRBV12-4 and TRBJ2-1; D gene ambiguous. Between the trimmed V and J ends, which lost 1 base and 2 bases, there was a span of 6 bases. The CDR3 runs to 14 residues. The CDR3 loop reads CASSLGPAYNEQFF. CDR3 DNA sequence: TGTGCCAGCAGTTTAGGGCCCGCCTACAATGAGCAGTTCTTC.